A single sample is the source of the 32 T cell receptor beta chains below, sequenced in a study of blood T cell repertoires in COVID-19. Produced via immunoSEQ multiplex PCR; TCRdb's table is partial and in-frame only. The sample shows 200,000 to 300,000 clones, over 75% of them seen only once. The sequenced sample was peripheral blood. The receptors stem from a human donor in a cohort sampled during active COVID-19.

V gene TRBV5-8 combines with J gene TRBJ2-7, with TRBD1 matching over 9 bases. With 3 bases clipped from V and 2 bases from J, the junction kept 6 bases outside the gene matches. The CDR3 consists of 15 residues. Germline-derived CDR1 and CDR2 are SGHTS and YDEGEE. The CDR3 DNA is TGTGCCAGCAGCTCAACAGGGGGCTATGCCTACGAGCAGTACTTC. Its translation: CASSSTGGYAYEQYF. Based on the CDR3 plus reference TRBV5-8 and TRBJ2-7, the full variable domain is EAGVTQSPTHLIKTRGQQATLRCSPISGHTSVYWYQQALGLGLQFLLWYDEGEERNRGNFPPRFSGRQFPNYSSELNVNALELEDSALYLCASSSTGGYAYEQYFGPGTRLTVT.

The chain couples TRBV11-2 to TRBJ2-3; 7 bases map to TRBD1. Germline V gives CDR1 SGHAT, CDR2 FQNNGV. The CDR3 consists of 16 residues. After removal of 4 bases from V and 3 bases from J, the junction contained 10 bases not matched to a gene. The CDR3 loop is CASSSDRWERTDTQYF. Written as DNA, the CDR3 is TGTGCCAGCAGCTCGGACAGGTGGGAGCGTACAGATACGCAGTATTTT. The complete variable domain, with remaining parts taken from reference TRBV11-2 and TRBJ2-3, reads EAGVAQSPRYKIIEKRQSVAFWCNPISGHATLYWYQQILGQGPKLLIQFQNNGVVDDSQLPKDRFSAERLKGVDSTLKIQPAKLEDSAVYLCASSSDRWERTDTQYFGPGTRLTVL.

The chain is built from TRBV6-6 and TRBJ1-1; tentatively, D is TRBD1 (5 bases). CDR3 length equals 14 residues. The ends were cut back, 8 bases at V and 8 bases at J, with 21 bases in the middle. The germline V gene encodes CDR1 MNHNY and CDR2 SVGAGI (reference sequence). The CDR3 loop is CASVFDSAGREAFF. As DNA, the CDR3 is TGTGCCAGCGTTTTCGACAGCGCCGGGAGGGAAGCTTTCTTT.

In DNA, the CDR3 is TGTGCCAGCAGCCGGGACAGGACCTCTTTGGACTACACCTTC. Amino acids: CASSRDRTSLDYTF. The chain links TRBV5-4 to TRBJ1-2, with 8 bases identical to TRBD1. The CDR3 is made up of 14 amino acids. The V segment lost 4 bases and the J segment 10 bases; nucleotides outside the gene matches: 12. Germline values: CDR1 SGHNT, CDR2 YYREEE (reference sequence).

The rearrangement joins TRBV11-3 to TRBJ2-2; D possibly corresponds to TRBD1 (6 bases). The CDR3 consists of 13 residues. From germline, CDR1 is SGHNT and CDR2 YENEEA. V shed 6 bases and J shed 6 bases, with 11 bases lying between them. CDR3 nucleotide sequence: TGTGCCAGCAGGCAGGGGTCCTCCGGGGAGCTGTTTTTT. Protein: CASRQGSSGELFF.

The rearrangement uses TRBV11-2 and TRBJ2-5, with D maybe TRBD2 (6 bases). Trimming removed 5 bases at V and 1 base at J, with 17 bases between. The CDR3 is 16 amino acids. Germline V gene lookup returns CDR1 SGHAT and CDR2 FQNNGV. The CDR3: CASSLGGIAVQETQYF. The CDR3 DNA sequence: TGTGCCAGCAGCCTTGGGGGGATAGCGGTCCAAGAGACCCAGTACTTC. The full variable domain, in which reference TRBV11-2 and TRBJ2-5 provide the parts outside the CDR3, is EAGVAQSPRYKIIEKRQSVAFWCNPISGHATLYWYQQILGQGPKLLIQFQNNGVVDDSQLPKDRFSAERLKGVDSTLKIQPAKLEDSAVYLCASSLGGIAVQETQYFGPGTRLLVL.

The gene calls are TRBV5-1 and TRBJ2-6; weak D call: TRBD1 (7 bases). The CDR3 has 17 residues. Trimming removed 6 bases at V and 0 bases at J, with 16 bases between. The germline gives CDR1 SGHRS, CDR2 YFSETQ. The CDR3 DNA is TGCGCCAGCAACGGAGGGACAGCCGACTCTGGGGCCAACGTCCTGACTTTC. Translated, it gives CASNGGTADSGANVLTF.

This chain links TRBV2 with TRBJ2-7; 10 bases agree with TRBD2. This CDR3 has 13 residues. Trimming took 7 bases from V and 2 from J; bases not matched to a gene: 2. Germline lookup yields CDR1 SNHLY and CDR2 FYNNEI. Here the CDR3 DNA reads TGTGCCAGCATACTAGCGGGGACCTACGAGCAGTACTTC. This codes for CASILAGTYEQYF.

This clone appeared a single time. V gene TRBV19 combines with J gene TRBJ2-7, with D possibly being TRBD2 (6 bases). Germline values: CDR1 LNHDA, CDR2 SQIVND (reference sequence). Trimming removed 2 bases at V and 3 bases at J, with 17 bases between. This CDR3 is 16 amino acids long. The CDR3 nucleotides read TGTGCCAGTAGTATACTGATCACTAGCCGAATCTACGAGCAGTACTTC. This sequence encodes CASSILITSRIYEQYF.

The rearrangement uses TRBV5-5 and TRBJ2-3; D gene ambiguous. This CDR3 comprises 14 residues. Germline V gene data show CDR1 as SGHKS and CDR2 as YYEKEE (reference sequence). V was pared by 7 bases and J by 1 base, with 13 bases between. The CDR3 nucleotides read TGTGCCAGCTTACGAAACACCGGCACAGATACGCAGTATTTT. Translating gives CASLRNTGTDTQYF. Full variable domain (remainder filled in from reference TRBV5-5 and TRBJ2-3): DAGVTQSPTHLIKTRGQQVTLRCSPISGHKSVSWYQQVLGQGPQFIFQYYEKEERGRGNFPDRFSARQFPNYSSELNVNALLLGDSALYLCASLRNTGTDTQYFGPGTRLTVL.

This clone was seen only a few times. This sequence joins TRBV4-1 and TRBJ1-6; TRBD1 aligns across 7 bases. Germline lookup yields CDR1 MGHRA and CDR2 YSYEKL. This CDR3 is built from 15 residues. Losses at the gene ends were 2 bases for V and 7 bases for J; bases not matched to a gene: 5. CDR3 amino acids: CASSQLTGVNSPLHF. The CDR3 DNA reads as TGCGCCAGCAGCCAACTTACAGGGGTGAATTCACCCCTCCACTTT.

The genes are TRBV2 and TRBJ2-3; perhaps TRBD2 as D (7 bases). The CDR3 totals 14 residues. The V gene's germline CDR1 is SNHLY and CDR2 FYNNEI. CDR3 in amino acids: CAGGVQGRISAQYF. CDR3 bases: TGTGCGGGGGGGGTACAGGGAAGGATTTCGGCGCAGTATTTT.

The CDR3 loop is CASSRGEGFYEQYF. CDR3 nucleotide sequence: TGTGCCAGCAGCCGGGGGGAGGGATTCTACGAGCAGTACTTC. The genes are TRBV28 and TRBJ2-7; 7 positions match TRBD2. CDR1 is MDHEN and CDR2 is SYDVKM in the germline V gene. This CDR3 has 14 residues. Trimming at V came to 6 bases and at J to 3 bases, leaving 8 bases not matched to a gene.

V gene TRBV28 combines with J gene TRBJ2-1; possibly TRBD2 for D (5 bases). From germline, CDR1 is MDHEN and CDR2 SYDVKM. This CDR3 region has 16 residues. V was pared by 4 bases and J by 0 bases, with 13 bases between. CDR3 DNA sequence: TGTGCCAGCAGTTCACCACTAGATGACTCCTACAATGAGCAGTTCTTC. The encoded protein is CASSSPLDDSYNEQFF.

This clone turned up a few times. The chain has TRBV29-1 and TRBJ2-7, with D possibly matching TRBD2 (6 bases). There are 12 residues in the CDR3. Trimming removed 4 bases from V and 7 bases from J, with 14 bases in between. Germline V gene data show CDR1 as SQVTM and CDR2 as ANQGSEA. CDR3 nucleotides: TGCAGCGTTGTGTATGCGGGGTCAGAGCAGTACTTC. Translated: CSVVYAGSEQYF.

This clone was picked up a small number of times. The chain combines TRBV4-2 with TRBJ1-4; 7 nucleotides agree with TRBD1. V shed 1 base, J shed 8 bases, and the junction held 10 bases outside the gene matches. The length of the CDR3 is 16 residues. Germline V gives CDR1 LGHNA, CDR2 YNFKEQ. This CDR3 reads CASSQGQGPWEEKLFF. CDR3 DNA sequence: TGTGCCAGCAGCCAAGGACAGGGACCCTGGGAGGAAAAACTGTTTTTT.

The chain recombines TRBV4-2 with TRBJ2-7, with TRBD2 as a possible D gene (6 bases). V was cut by 4 bases and J by 4 bases, with 26 bases left in between. The germline V gene has CDR1 LGHNA and CDR2 YNFKEQ. The CDR3 consists of 18 residues. CDR3 sequence: CASSPLSAGSDQIYEQYF. The CDR3 coding sequence is TGTGCCAGCAGCCCCCTCTCGGCGGGATCCGACCAAATATACGAGCAGTACTTC.

This clone appeared a few times. The V call is TRBV2, the J call TRBJ1-5; the D gene is possibly TRBD1 (5 bases). The CDR3 totals 14 residues. The V end was cut by 0 bases, the J end by 5 bases, with 8 bases between. Germline assignment: CDR1 SNHLY and CDR2 FYNNEI. DNA for the CDR3: TGTGCCAGCAGTGAAGCAGGGGTGGATCAGCCCCAGCATTTT. As protein: CASSEAGVDQPQHF.

This chain joins TRBV9 and TRBJ1-2; 8 bases line up with TRBD1. This CDR3 contains 15 residues. Germline-derived CDR1 and CDR2 are SGDLS and YYNGEE. Trimming at V came to 2 bases and at J to 4 bases, leaving 7 bases not matched to a gene. The CDR3: CASSVGQEASYGYTF. The CDR3 DNA reads TGTGCCAGCAGCGTGGGACAGGAAGCTTCCTATGGCTACACCTTC. Variable domain in full (rest from reference TRBV9 and TRBJ1-2): DSGVTQTPKHLITATGQRVTLRCSPRSGDLSVYWYQQSLDQGLQFLIQYYNGEERAKGNILERFSAQQFPDLHSELNLSSLELGDSALYFCASSVGQEASYGYTFGSGTRLTVV.

This clone was seen a single time. The rearrangement joins TRBV5-5 to TRBJ2-1, with 9 bases fitting TRBD2. The CDR3 is made up of 17 amino acids. The V and J ends lost 2 bases and 1 base, in that order; junction bases with no gene match: 7. CDR1 is SGHKS, CDR2 YYEKEE, per germline (reference sequence). The CDR3 reads CASSFLRRGGSYNEQFF. The CDR3 DNA follows: TGTGCCAGCAGCTTTCTTCGGCGGGGGGGTTCCTACAATGAGCAGTTCTTC.

A remark on this clone: This sample includes further DNA sequences coding for the same CDR3. This chain uses TRBV15 with TRBJ2-3; the match to TRBD1 covers 9 bases. With V trimmed by 1 base and J by 3 bases, 2 bases remained unmatched. The CDR3 runs to 15 residues. Germline CDR1 LNHNV, CDR2 YYDKDF (reference sequence). CDR3 region: CATSRGTGVTDTQYF. In DNA, the CDR3 is TGTGCCACCAGCAGAGGGACAGGGGTTACAGATACGCAGTATTTT.

This chain connects TRBV7-3 to TRBJ2-2; D unresolved. Germline loops: CDR1 SGHTA, CDR2 FQGTGA. The CDR3 loop spans 15 amino acids. Trimming removed 4 bases from V and 8 bases from J, with 17 bases in between. The CDR3 here is CASSSSAQWAGELFF. Here the CDR3 DNA reads TGTGCCAGCAGCTCTTCCGCTCAGTGGGCAGGGGAGCTGTTTTTT.

This chain uses TRBV15 with TRBJ2-7; D uncertain. Between the trimmed V and J ends, which lost 0 bases and 4 bases, there was a span of 13 bases. CDR1 and CDR2 (germline): LNHNV, YYDKDF (reference sequence). The CDR3 has 15 residues. In DNA, the CDR3 is TGTGCCACCAGCAGAGAACCCCATGCGAGTTACGAGCAGTACTTC. Amino acid sequence: CATSREPHASYEQYF. Full variable domain (remainder filled in from reference TRBV15 and TRBJ2-7): DAMVIQNPRYQVTQFGKPVTLSCSQTLNHNVMYWYQQKSSQAPKLLFHYYDKDFNNEADTPDNFQSRRPNTSFCFLDIRSPGLGDTAMYLCATSREPHASYEQYFGPGTRLTVT.

This chain connects TRBV5-5 to TRBJ1-5; 9 bases map to TRBD1. This CDR3 is built from 14 residues. Losses at the gene ends were 4 bases for V and 6 bases for J; bases not matched to a gene: 5. The germline gives CDR1 SGHKS, CDR2 YYEKEE (reference sequence). CDR3 residues: CASSQQGAGQPQHF. The CDR3 nucleotides read TGTGCCAGCAGCCAACAGGGGGCGGGTCAGCCCCAGCATTTT.

J is TRBJ1-1 and V is TRBV6-4, with D unresolved. Trimming pared 2 bases from V and 1 base from J, leaving 8 bases between. Germline V gene lookup returns CDR1 MRHNA and CDR2 SNTAGT. This CDR3 is 14 amino acids long. Written as DNA, the CDR3 is TGTGCCAGCAGTGACGGACTCACGAACACTGAAGCTTTCTTT. As protein: CASSDGLTNTEAFF.

The CDR3 region is CASRRVGLYGYTF. Written as DNA, the CDR3 is TGTGCCAGCAGGAGGGTGGGATTATATGGCTACACCTTC. V usage is TRBV28 and J usage is TRBJ1-2; no clear D. CDR3 length: 13 residues. V dropped 6 bases and J dropped 5 bases, with 13 bases sitting between them. The germline gives CDR1 MDHEN, CDR2 SYDVKM.

CDR3 bases: TGTGCCAGCAGCCAAGATTACAGGGGGCGAACTGAAGCTTTCTTT. This translates into CASSQDYRGRTEAFF. The chain couples TRBV14 to TRBJ1-1, with TRBD1 identical over 9 bases. CDR1 and CDR2 (germline): SGHDN, FVKESK. After removal of 0 bases from V and 5 bases from J, the junction contained 4 bases not matched to a gene. This CDR3 is built from 15 residues.

This chain joins TRBV11-2 and TRBJ2-3, with D possibly being TRBD2 (5 bases). Per the germline V gene, CDR1 is SGHAT and CDR2 is FQNNGV. Deletions cut 5 bases from V and 1 base from J, with 10 bases between. The CDR3 runs 14 residues. Here the CDR3 DNA reads TGTGCCAGCAGCACTAGGCCTGGCACAGATACGCAGTATTTT. It yields the protein CASSTRPGTDTQYF.

This chain connects TRBV7-2 to TRBJ2-3; 8 bases line up with TRBD2. CDR1 is SGHTA, CDR2 FQGNSA, per germline. The junction had 13 bases not matched to a gene; V was cut back by 5 bases and J by 3 bases. This CDR3 is 17 amino acids long. The CDR3 bases are TGTGCCAGCAGCCCTCACAGGACTAGCCGATCTACAGATACGCAGTATTTT. Translation: CASSPHRTSRSTDTQYF.

This clone was recorded once. The chain combines TRBV5-4 with TRBJ1-1, with 7 bases that match TRBD1. The CDR3 is 13 residues long. CDR1 and CDR2 from the germline V gene are SGHNT and YYREEE (reference sequence). After removal of 3 bases from V and 10 bases from J, the junction contained 9 bases not matched to a gene. The CDR3 nucleotides are TGTGCCAGCAGCTCAGGGGGATCCCCTGGAGCTTTCTTT. This codes for CASSSGGSPGAFF.

The CDR3 reads CASSVVPGAMTDTQYF. The CDR3 nucleotides are TGTGCCAGCAGCGTAGTCCCGGGAGCGATGACAGATACGCAGTATTTT. The chain carries TRBV9 and TRBJ2-3, with D tentatively TRBD2 (6 bases). The V end was cut by 0 bases, the J end by 3 bases, with 14 bases between. From germline, CDR1 is SGDLS and CDR2 YYNGEE. This CDR3 comprises 16 residues.

The chain employs TRBV15 and TRBJ2-3; 7 nucleotides line up with TRBD2. The CDR3 covers 17 residues. Unmatched junction bases numbered 9, after V lost 3 bases and J lost 0 bases. Germline CDR1 reads LNHNV; CDR2 reads YYDKDF (reference sequence). The CDR3 loop reads CATSRIQTTSSTDTQYF. CDR3 DNA sequence: TGTGCCACCAGCAGGATTCAAACGACTAGCAGCACAGATACGCAGTATTTT.